The entry below gives a single T cell receptor beta chain sequence along with its context. Its matching antigen is unknown. In the PCR, 60 Vbeta and 13 Jbeta primers were used. Original methodology: Later work found around 72 million unique TCR beta chains, with some 11 million shared. The method was immunoSEQ multiplex PCR; TCRdb's version includes in-frame clones alone and lacks a portion of them. Clonal size and the V and J genes are those of that table, whereas D and trimming came from the DNA. The sample has roughly 190,000 clones, 81% seen once. These data originate in a study of cytomegalovirus exposure and HLA in healthy donors. Looking at the study overall: HLA-typed donors contributed about 85 million unique TCRs, which were held in an early data release. Whole-study results and caveats: The classifier reportedly diagnosed cytomegalovirus status with high specificity and sensitivity. It was shown in a later analysis that HLA-associated TCR beta chains were more clonally expanded than other, equally common chains.

Germline V gene sequence: CDR1 SGHRS, CDR2 YFSETQ. This CDR3 comprises 13 residues. V was pared by 9 bases and J by 5 bases, with 17 bases between. The receptor's source is a man aged 50-60 years in good health and CMV-seronegative. The sample consisted of PBMCs. The chain employs TRBV5-1 and TRBJ2-5, with D perhaps matching TRBD2 (7 bases). CDR3 amino acids: CATKPGGLETQYF. Written as DNA, the CDR3 is TGCGCCACAAAACCGGGGGGCTTGGAGACCCAGTACTTC.